Shown below are 17 T cell receptor beta chains from a single sample sequenced in a study of blood T cells in healthy people across ages. A second PCR of roughly 7 to 11 cycles used a sample-barcoded 5' primer and a J-beta primer mix. TCRdb re-derived calls from the 5' RACE reads in MiXCR, one entry per CDR3 protein. This table holds 1.8 million or so distinct CDR3 sequences, about two fifths found once. The sequencing input was blood. These receptors were obtained from a human donor in good health.

This clonotype was detected a few times. The V and J genes are TRBV5-5 and TRBJ2-1; TRBD2 matches at 8 bases. J was trimmed by 8 bases and V by 0 bases; bases with no gene match: 4. CDR3 size: 14 residues. CDR1 and CDR2 from the germline V gene are SGHKS and YYEKEE (reference sequence). CDR3 sequence: CASSLGATSDEQFF. The CDR3 DNA sequence: TGTGCCAGCAGCTTGGGTGCGACTAGCGATGAGCAGTTCTTC.

The CDR3 DNA follows: TGTGCCAGCAGCACGACACGGGTTGGGACTGAAGCTTTCTTT. It yields the protein CASSTTRVGTEAFF. This sequence joins TRBV7-8 and TRBJ1-1, with D uncertain. CDR3 size: 14 residues. V lost 5 bases to trimming and J lost 5 bases, with 15 bases between them. Germline loops: CDR1 SGHVS, CDR2 FQNEAQ.

This clonotype has just a few counts. The chain links TRBV21-1 to TRBJ1-5; the tabulated D call, TRBD1, remains unverified against the DNA. TRBV21-1 is listed as a pseudogene. This CDR3 spans 16 amino acids. The CDR3 loop is CASSTRGCSSNQPQHF. CDR3 DNA: TGTGCCAGCAGTACGAGGGGATGTAGTAGCAATCAGCCCCAGCATTTT.

This clonotype came up a few times. The chain combines TRBV12-3 or TRBV12-4 with TRBJ1-1, with 9 nucleotides matching TRBD1. V was pared by 5 bases and J by 0 bases, with 4 bases of the junction left unmatched. This CDR3 comprises 15 residues. The CDR3 protein is CASSTRTGVNTEAFF. Here the CDR3 DNA reads TGTGCCAGCAGTACCCGGACAGGGGTGAACACTGAAGCTTTCTTT.

The chain carries TRBV20-1 and TRBJ1-5, with D unresolved. This CDR3 is built from 15 residues. The V gene's germline CDR1 is DFQATT and CDR2 SNEGSKA (reference sequence). V was cut by 1 base and J by 0 bases, with 10 bases left in between. The CDR3 sequence: CSARVGRFSNQPQHF. The CDR3 coding sequence is TGCAGTGCTAGAGTAGGCAGATTTAGCAATCAGCCCCAGCATTTT.

The chain joins TRBV29-1 to TRBJ1-3; maybe TRBD1 (6 bases). The CDR3 extends over 14 amino acids. Per germline, CDR1 SQVTM and CDR2 ANQGSEA. V lost 5 bases and J lost 0, with 11 bases in between. CDR3 loop: CSVLQGTSGNTIYF. CDR3 bases: TGCAGCGTTTTACAGGGTACCTCTGGAAACACCATATATTTT.

V usage is TRBV10-3 and J usage is TRBJ2-6; perhaps TRBD1 as D (5 bases). Trimming took 1 base from V and 0 from J, leaving 13 bases between them. The germline CDR1 and CDR2 sequences are ENHRY and SYGVKD. This CDR3 is 18 amino acids long. The CDR3 region has the DNA TGTGCCATCAGTGAGTTCGCGCAGGGCTTCTCTGGGGCCAACGTCCTGACTTTC. Its translation: CAISEFAQGFSGANVLTF.

The chain has TRBV7-2 and TRBJ2-3; 11 positions match TRBD2. This CDR3 comprises 16 residues. Germline assignment: CDR1 SGHTA and CDR2 FQGNSA. V lost 5 bases to trimming and J lost 5 bases; unmatched junction nucleotides: 9. This chain's CDR3 is CASSISGGARGDTQYF. CDR3 DNA: TGTGCCAGCAGCATTAGCGGGGGGGCAAGGGGAGATACGCAGTATTTT.

A few counts support this clonotype. The V call is TRBV28, the J call TRBJ2-3; TRBD2 matches 7 bases. The germline CDR1 and CDR2 sequences are MDHEN and SYDVKM. The CDR3 has 16 residues. J lost 2 bases, V lost 3 bases, and 8 bases had no gene match. Here the CDR3 reads CASSLRGGGDTDTQYF. CDR3 DNA sequence: TGTGCCAGCAGTTTGCGCGGCGGGGGAGACACAGATACGCAGTATTTT.

This clonotype was observed a few times. The gene calls are TRBV20-1 and TRBJ1-6, with a tentative D call TRBD1 (5 bases). Trimming removed 5 bases from V and 5 bases from J, with 16 bases in between. The germline CDR1 and CDR2 sequences are DFQATT and SNEGSKA (reference sequence). The length of the CDR3 is 15 residues. CDR3 in DNA: TGCAGTGCTGAGCCGCTGGGGGGGGATAATTCACCCCTCCACTTT. Translation: CSAEPLGGDNSPLHF.

This clonotype was detected only a few times. J is TRBJ2-2 and V is TRBV10-3, with a possible D match to TRBD1 (6 bases). This CDR3 is 16 amino acids long. V lost 6 bases, J lost 2 bases, and 16 bases lay in between. Germline V CDR1 and CDR2: ENHRY, SYGVKD. The CDR3 coding sequence is TGTGCCATCAGGACCAACAGGGAAGCTAACACCGGGGAGCTGTTTTTT. Translating gives CAIRTNREANTGELFF.

This chain connects TRBV18 to TRBJ1-5; 7 nucleotides match TRBD1. In germline, CDR1 is KGHSH, CDR2 LQKENI. V trimming: 5 bases; J trimming: 0 bases; junction bases outside the gene matches: 4. The CDR3 is 15 residues long. The CDR3 DNA sequence: TGTGCCAGCTCAGAGGGACAGACTAGCAATCAGCCCCAGCATTTT. Translation: CASSEGQTSNQPQHF.

This clonotype was found many times. The chain carries TRBV29-1 and TRBJ2-5; perhaps TRBD1 as D (6 bases). Germline loops: CDR1 SQVTM, CDR2 ANQGSEA. Trimming pared 5 bases from V and 5 bases from J, leaving 21 bases between. This CDR3 contains 15 residues. The CDR3 DNA reads as TGCAGCGTTAATCCCGCAGGGGAAGGTGTGGAGACCCAGTACTTC. Its protein is CSVNPAGEGVETQYF. Using reference TRBV29-1 and TRBJ2-5 for the parts outside the CDR3, the full variable domain is SAVISQKPSRDICQRGTSLTIQCQVDSQVTMMFWYRQQPGQSLTLIATANQGSEATYESGFVIDKFPISRPNLTFSTLTVSNMSPEDSSIYLCSVNPAGEGVETQYFGPGTRLLVL.

The chain combines TRBV7-2 with TRBJ1-2; 11 positions agree with TRBD1. The V gene end was trimmed by 0 bases and the J gene end by 5 bases; junction bases not matched to a gene: 5. CDR3 length equals 16 residues. Germline CDR1 is SGHTA and CDR2 is FQGNSA. CDR3 region: CASSLAPGQGAYGYTF. CDR3 nucleotide sequence: TGTGCCAGCAGCTTAGCCCCCGGACAGGGGGCATATGGCTACACCTTC. The full variable domain, rest sourced from reference TRBV7-2 and TRBJ1-2, is GAGVSQSPSNKVTEKGKDVELRCDPISGHTALYWYRQSLGQGLEFLIYFQGNSAPDKSGLPSDRFSAERTGGSVSTLTIQRTQQEDSAVYLCASSLAPGQGAYGYTFGSGTRLTVV.

The chain combines TRBV12-3 or TRBV12-4 with TRBJ1-3; TRBD1 matches 8 bases. The CDR3 consists of 14 residues. The V segment lost 5 bases and the J segment 4 bases; nucleotides outside the gene matches: 4. The CDR3 bases are TGTGCCAGCAGTCCCAGGGGGCGCGGAAACACCATATATTTT. This gives the protein CASSPRGRGNTIYF.

This chain joins TRBV5-1 and TRBJ1-5, with 7 bases matching TRBD1. The CDR3 has 14 residues. Germline CDR1 is SGHRS and CDR2 is YFSETQ. J gave up 5 bases and V 0 bases, and 2 bases lay outside the gene matches. The CDR3, as DNA: TGCGCCAGCAGCTTGGAAGGGACAGATCAGCCCCAGCATTTT. The encoded protein is CASSLEGTDQPQHF.

The chain carries TRBV29-1 and TRBJ2-7, with D perhaps TRBD1 or TRBD2 (6 bases each). CDR3 length equals 14 residues. The germline V gene encodes CDR1 SQVTM and CDR2 ANQGSEA. V was pared by 5 bases and J by 1 base, with 15 bases between. DNA for the CDR3: TGCAGCGTTCACGAGAGAGGGGGGTCCTACGAGCAGTACTTC. This gives the protein CSVHERGGSYEQYF.